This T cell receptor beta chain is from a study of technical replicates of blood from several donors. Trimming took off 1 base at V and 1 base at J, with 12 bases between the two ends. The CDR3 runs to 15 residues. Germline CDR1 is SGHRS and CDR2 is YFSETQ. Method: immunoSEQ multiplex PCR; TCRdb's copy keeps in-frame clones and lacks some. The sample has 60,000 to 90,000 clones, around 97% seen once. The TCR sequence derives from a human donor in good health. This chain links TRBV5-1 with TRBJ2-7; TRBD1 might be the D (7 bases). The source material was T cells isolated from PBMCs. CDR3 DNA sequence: TGCGCCAGCAGCTTGAGGCAGGGGGGTTCCTACGAGCAGTACTTC. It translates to CASSLRQGGSYEQYF.